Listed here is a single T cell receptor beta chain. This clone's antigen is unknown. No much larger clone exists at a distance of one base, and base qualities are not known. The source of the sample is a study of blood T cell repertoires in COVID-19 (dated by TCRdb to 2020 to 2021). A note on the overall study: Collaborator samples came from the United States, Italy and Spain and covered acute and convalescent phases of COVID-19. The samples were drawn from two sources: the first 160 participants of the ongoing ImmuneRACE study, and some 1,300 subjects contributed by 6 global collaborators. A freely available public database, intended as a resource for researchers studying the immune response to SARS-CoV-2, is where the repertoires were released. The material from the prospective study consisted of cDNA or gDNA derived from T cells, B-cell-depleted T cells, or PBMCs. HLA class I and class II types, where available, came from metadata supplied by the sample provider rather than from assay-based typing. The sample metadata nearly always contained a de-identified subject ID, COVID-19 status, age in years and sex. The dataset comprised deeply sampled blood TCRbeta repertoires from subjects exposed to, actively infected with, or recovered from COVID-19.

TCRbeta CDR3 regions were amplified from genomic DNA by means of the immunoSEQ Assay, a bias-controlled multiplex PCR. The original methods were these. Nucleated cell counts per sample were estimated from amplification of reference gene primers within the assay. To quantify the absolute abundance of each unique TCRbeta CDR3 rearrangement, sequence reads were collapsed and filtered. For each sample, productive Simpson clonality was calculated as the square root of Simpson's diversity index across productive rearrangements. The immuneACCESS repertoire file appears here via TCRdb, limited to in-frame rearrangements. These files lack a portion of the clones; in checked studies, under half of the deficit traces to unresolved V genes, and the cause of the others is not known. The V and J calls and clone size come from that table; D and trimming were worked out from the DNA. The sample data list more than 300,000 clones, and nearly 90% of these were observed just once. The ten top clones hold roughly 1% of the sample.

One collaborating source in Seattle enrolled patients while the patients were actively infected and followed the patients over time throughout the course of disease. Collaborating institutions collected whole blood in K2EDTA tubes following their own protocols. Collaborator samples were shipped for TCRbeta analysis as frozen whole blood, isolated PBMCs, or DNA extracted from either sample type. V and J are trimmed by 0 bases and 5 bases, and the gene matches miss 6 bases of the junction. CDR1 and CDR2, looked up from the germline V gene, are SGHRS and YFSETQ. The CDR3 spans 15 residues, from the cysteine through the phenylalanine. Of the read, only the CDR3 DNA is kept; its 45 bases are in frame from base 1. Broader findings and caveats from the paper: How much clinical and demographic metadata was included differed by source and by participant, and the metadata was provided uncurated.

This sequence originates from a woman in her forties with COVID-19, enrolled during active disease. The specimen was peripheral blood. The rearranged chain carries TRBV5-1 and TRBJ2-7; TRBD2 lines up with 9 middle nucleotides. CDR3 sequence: CASSLATSGGDEQYF. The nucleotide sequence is TGCGCCAGCAGCTTGGCGACTAGCGGAGGGGACGAGCAGTACTTC.